This TCR beta chain emerged from a study of blood T cell repertoires in COVID-19. The protocol was immunoSEQ multiplex PCR, while the TCRdb copy is restricted to in-frame clones and leaves out a portion. The table lists about 360,000 clones, approximately 86% of them singletons. The CDR3 loop spans 16 amino acids. Trimming took 8 bases from V and 5 from J, leaving 22 bases between them. Germline-derived CDR1 and CDR2 are LNHDA and SQIVND (reference sequence). The specimen was peripheral blood. This chain joins TRBV19 and TRBJ1-5, with D possibly being TRBD1 (6 bases). This sequence originates from a human donor in a cohort sampled during active COVID-19. In DNA form, the CDR3 reads TGTGCCAGTGGCAATGACAGGTCGGGAGGGGATCAGCCCCAGCATTTT. Translation: CASGNDRSGGDQPQHF.